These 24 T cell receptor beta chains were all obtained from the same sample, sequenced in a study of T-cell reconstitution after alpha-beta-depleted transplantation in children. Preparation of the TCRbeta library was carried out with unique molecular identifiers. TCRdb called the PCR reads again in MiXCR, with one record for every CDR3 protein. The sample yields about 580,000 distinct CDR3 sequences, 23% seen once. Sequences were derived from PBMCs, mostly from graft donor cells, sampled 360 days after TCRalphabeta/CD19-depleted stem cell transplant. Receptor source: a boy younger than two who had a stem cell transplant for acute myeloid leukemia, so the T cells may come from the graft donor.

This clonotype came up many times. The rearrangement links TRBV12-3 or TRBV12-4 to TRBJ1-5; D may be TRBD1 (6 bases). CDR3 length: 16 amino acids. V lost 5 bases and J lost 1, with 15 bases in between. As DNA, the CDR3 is TGTGCCAGCAGTCCCACCCGTGACAGGAGCAATCAGCCCCAGCATTTT. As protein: CASSPTRDRSNQPQHF.

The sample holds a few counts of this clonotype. CDR3 sequence reads: CASSLAPSRWGSYEQYF. The CDR3 DNA follows: TGTGCCAGCAGCTTAGCACCCAGCAGGTGGGGGTCCTACGAGCAGTACTTC. The chain recombines TRBV7-2 with TRBJ2-7; D is possibly TRBD1 or TRBD2 (5 bases each). There are 17 residues in the CDR3. The germline V and J ends were trimmed by 0 bases and 1 base, with 16 bases remaining between them. CDR1 and CDR2 (germline): SGHTA, FQGNSA.

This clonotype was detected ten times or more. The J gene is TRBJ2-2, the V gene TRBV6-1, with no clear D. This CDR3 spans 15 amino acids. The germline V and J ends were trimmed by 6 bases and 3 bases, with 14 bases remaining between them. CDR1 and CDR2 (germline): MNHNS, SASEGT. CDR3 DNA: TGTGCCAGCAGGTCCCTATGGGCAGACACCGGGGAGCTGTTTTTT. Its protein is CASRSLWADTGELFF.

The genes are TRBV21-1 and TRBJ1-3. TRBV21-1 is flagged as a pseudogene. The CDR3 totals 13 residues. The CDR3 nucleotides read TGTGCCAGCAGCCTGACCCCTGGAAACACCATATATTTT. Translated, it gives CASSLTPGNTIYF.

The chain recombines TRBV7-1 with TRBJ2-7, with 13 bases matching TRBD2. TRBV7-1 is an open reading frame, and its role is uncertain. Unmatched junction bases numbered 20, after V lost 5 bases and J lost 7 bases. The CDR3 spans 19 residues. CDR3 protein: CASSPVRGTGTSGVREQYV. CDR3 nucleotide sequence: TGTGCCAGCAGCCCTGTTAGGGGGACAGGGACTAGCGGGGTTCGGGAGCAGTACGTC.

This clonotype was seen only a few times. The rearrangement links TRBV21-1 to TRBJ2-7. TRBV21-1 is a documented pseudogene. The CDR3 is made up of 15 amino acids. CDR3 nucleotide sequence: TGTGCCAGCAGCAAAAAGGCAGGGTGCTCCTACGAGCAGTACGTC. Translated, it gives CASSKKAGCSYEQYV.

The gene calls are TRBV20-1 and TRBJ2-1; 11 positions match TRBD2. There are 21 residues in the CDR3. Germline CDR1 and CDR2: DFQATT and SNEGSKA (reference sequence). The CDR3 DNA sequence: TGCTGTGGGACCCTAGTCGGTAGTTTTACCCCGACTAGCGGGGTAGGCAATGAGCAGTTCTTC. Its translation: CCGTLVGSFTPTSGVGNEQFF.

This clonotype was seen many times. CDR3 DNA: TGCGCCAGCAGCTTGTCCGTAGCGGGGGGAGTCTACAATGAGCAGTTCTTC. This encodes CASSLSVAGGVYNEQFF. The gene calls are TRBV5-1 and TRBJ2-1; 10 bases fit TRBD2. The J segment lost 3 bases and the V segment lost 1 base, leaving 7 bases of the junction unmatched. CDR1 and CDR2 from the germline V gene are SGHRS and YFSETQ. The CDR3 spans 17 residues.

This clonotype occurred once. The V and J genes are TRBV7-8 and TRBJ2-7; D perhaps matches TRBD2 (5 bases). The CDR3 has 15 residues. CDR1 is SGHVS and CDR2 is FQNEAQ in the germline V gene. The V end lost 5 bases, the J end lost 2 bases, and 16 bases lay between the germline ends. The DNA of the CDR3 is TGTGCCAGCAGCCAGCCCCCGGTCGGGACCTACGAGCAGTACTTC. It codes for CASSQPPVGTYEQYF. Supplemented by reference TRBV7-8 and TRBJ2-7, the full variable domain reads GAGVSQSPRYKVAKRGQDVALRCDPISGHVSLFWYQQALGQGPEFLTYFQNEAQLDKSGLPSDRFFAERPEGSVSTLKIQRTQQEDSAVYLCASSQPPVGTYEQYFGPGTRLTVT.

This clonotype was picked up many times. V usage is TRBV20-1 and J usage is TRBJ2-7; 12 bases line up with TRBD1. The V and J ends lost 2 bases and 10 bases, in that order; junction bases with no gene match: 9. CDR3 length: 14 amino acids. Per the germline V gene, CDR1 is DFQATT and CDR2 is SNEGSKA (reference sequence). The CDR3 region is CSARRGTGGADQYV. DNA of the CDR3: TGCAGTGCTAGAAGGGGGACAGGGGGCGCAGACCAGTACGTC.

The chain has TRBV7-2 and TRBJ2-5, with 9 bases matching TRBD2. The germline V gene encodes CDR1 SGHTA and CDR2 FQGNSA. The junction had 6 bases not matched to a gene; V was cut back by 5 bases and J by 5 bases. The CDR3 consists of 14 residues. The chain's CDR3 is CASSARLAEETQYF. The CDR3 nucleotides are TGTGCCAGCAGCGCCAGACTAGCGGAGGAGACCCAGTACTTC.

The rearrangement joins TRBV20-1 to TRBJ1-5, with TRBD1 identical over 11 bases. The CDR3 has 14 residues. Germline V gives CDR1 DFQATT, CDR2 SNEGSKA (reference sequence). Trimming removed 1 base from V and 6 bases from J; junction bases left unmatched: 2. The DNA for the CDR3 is TGCAGTGCTAGAGGGGGACAGGGGGGTCAGCCCCAGCATTTT. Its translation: CSARGGQGGQPQHF.

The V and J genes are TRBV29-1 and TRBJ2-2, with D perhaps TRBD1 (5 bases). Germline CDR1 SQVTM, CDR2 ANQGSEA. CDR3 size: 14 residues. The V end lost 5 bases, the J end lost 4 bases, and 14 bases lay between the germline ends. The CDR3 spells CSVLSGSSTGELFF. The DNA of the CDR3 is TGCAGCGTTCTGTCAGGGTCGTCCACCGGGGAGCTGTTTTTT.

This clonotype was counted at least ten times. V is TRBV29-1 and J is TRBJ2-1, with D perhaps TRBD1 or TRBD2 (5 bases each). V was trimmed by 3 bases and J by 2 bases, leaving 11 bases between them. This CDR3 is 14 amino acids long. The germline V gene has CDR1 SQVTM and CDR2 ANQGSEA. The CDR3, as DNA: TGCAGCGTTGAGAATAGGGACCCCTACAATGAGCAGTTCTTC. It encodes CSVENRDPYNEQFF.

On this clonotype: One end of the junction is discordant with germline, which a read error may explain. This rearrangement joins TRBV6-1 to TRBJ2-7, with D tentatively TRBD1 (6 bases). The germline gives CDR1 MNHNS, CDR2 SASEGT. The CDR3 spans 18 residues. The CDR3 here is CASSSRGQGFRKSSEQYF. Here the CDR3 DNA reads TGTGCCAGCAGCTCCCGGGGCCAGGGGTTCCGTAAATCCTCCGAGCAGTACTTC.

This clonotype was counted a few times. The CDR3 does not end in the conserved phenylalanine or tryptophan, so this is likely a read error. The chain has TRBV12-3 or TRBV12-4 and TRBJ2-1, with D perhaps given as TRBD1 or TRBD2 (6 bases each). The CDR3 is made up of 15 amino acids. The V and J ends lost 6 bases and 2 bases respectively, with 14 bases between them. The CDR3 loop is CASSPPGATYNEQFS. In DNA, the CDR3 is TGTGCCAGCAGCCCCCCGGGGGCTACCTACAATGAGCAGTTCTCC.

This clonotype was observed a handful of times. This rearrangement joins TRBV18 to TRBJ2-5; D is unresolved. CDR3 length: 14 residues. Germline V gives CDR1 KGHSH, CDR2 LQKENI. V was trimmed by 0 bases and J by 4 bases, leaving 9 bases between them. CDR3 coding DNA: TGTGCCAGCTCACCACCGGGAAACGGAGAGACCCAGTACTTC. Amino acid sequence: CASSPPGNGETQYF.

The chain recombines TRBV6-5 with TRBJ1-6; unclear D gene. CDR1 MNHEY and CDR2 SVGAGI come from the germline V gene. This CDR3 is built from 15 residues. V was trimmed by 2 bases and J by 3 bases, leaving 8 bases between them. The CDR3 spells CASSYGENYNSPLHF. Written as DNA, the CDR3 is TGTGCCAGCAGTTACGGGGAGAACTATAATTCACCCCTCCACTTT.

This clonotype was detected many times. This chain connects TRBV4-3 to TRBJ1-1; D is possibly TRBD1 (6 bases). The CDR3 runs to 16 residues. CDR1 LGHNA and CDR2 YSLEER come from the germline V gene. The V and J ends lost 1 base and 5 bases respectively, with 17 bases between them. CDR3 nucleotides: TGCGCCAGCAGCCAAGGAGGCCCCACAGGGTGGACTGAAGCTTTCTTT. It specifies CASSQGGPTGWTEAFF.

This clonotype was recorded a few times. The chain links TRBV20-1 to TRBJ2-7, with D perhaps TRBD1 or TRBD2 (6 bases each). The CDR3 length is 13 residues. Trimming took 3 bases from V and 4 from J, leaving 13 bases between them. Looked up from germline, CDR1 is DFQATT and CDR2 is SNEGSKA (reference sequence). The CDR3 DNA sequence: TGCAGTGCTAGTCGAGGGGGAGGATACGAGCAGTACGTC. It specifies CSASRGGGYEQYV.

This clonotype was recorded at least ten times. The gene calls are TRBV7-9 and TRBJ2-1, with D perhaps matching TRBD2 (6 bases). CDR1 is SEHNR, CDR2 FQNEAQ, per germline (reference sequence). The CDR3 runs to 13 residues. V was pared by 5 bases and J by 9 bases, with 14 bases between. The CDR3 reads CASSGDSEGEQFF. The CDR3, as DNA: TGTGCCAGCAGCGGGGACTCCGAGGGTGAGCAGTTCTTC.

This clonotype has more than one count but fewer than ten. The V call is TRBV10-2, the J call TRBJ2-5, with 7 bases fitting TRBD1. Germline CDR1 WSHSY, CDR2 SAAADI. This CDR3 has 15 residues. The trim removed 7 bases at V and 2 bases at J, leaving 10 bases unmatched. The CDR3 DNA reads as TGCGCCAGCAATCGACAGGGATGGGGGCAAGAGACCCAGTACTTC. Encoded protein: CASNRQGWGQETQYF.

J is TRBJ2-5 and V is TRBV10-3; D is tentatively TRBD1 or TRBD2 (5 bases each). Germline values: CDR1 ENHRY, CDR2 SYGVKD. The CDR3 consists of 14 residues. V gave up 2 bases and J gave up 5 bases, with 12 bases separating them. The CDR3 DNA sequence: TGTGCCATCAGTGAGGACCAGGGCGGGGAGACCCAGTACTTC. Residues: CAISEDQGGETQYF.

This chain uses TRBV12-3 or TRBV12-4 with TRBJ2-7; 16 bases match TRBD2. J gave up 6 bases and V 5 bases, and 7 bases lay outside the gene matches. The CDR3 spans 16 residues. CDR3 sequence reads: CASSPGLAGGPVEQYF. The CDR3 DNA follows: TGTGCCAGCAGTCCGGGACTAGCGGGGGGGCCCGTCGAGCAGTACTTC.